This TCR beta chain emerged from a study of blood T cells in healthy people across ages. Study background: About one barcoded beta molecule was captured per two T cells (by template switching). Overall study findings and caveats: Among T cells, TCR beta diversity per million cells dropped roughly linearly as age rose. In long-lived donors, naive CD4+ cell counts and diversity exceeded those of aged donors.

The CDR3 is made up of 16 amino acids. V was cut by 1 base and J by 0 bases, with 10 bases left in between. Germline V gives CDR1 KGHSH, CDR2 LQKENI. Of note for this clonotype: The antigen is undetermined.

Primers used in a second PCR of roughly 7 to 12 cycles were a sample-barcoded 5' primer and a J-beta primer mix. Template switching added a 12-random-nucleotide identifier to every cDNA molecule. TCRdb passed the 5' RACE reads through MiXCR, listing each CDR3 protein once. The sample has roughly 1.7 million distinct CDR3 sequences; about 32% are singletons. The TCR originated in a woman aged 30 to 39 in good health. The sequencing sample was made of blood. The gene calls are TRBV18 and TRBJ2-1, with a tentative D call TRBD2 (5 bases). The CDR3 sequence: CASSPLAPSSYNEQFF. The CDR3 nucleotides are TGTGCCAGCTCACCACTAGCGCCGAGCTCCTACAATGAGCAGTTCTTC. Full variable domain (rest looked up from reference TRBV18 and TRBJ2-1): NAGVMQNPRHLVRRRGQEARLRCSPMKGHSHVYWYRQLPEEGLKFMVYLQKENIIDESGMPKERFSAEFPKEGPSILRIQQVVRGDSAAYFCASSPLAPSSYNEQFFGPGTRLTVL.